This passage covers 10 T cell receptor beta chains from one sample sequenced in a study of neoadjuvant anti-PD-1 for oral cavity cancer. Repertoires were generated with immunoSEQ multiplex PCR, while TCRdb's copy carries only in-frame clones and drops some. Found here are about 6,000 clones, around 60% of them singletons; the top ten hold 8% to 8.5%. Source: tumor tissue, taken before nivolumab (anti-PD-1) treatment. The receptors come from a person between 35 and 79 years old with oral cavity squamous cell carcinoma.

The chain joins TRBV5-6 to TRBJ1-2; no definite D call. Trimming shortened V by 2 bases and J by 4 bases, and 15 bases separated the two germline ends. CDR1 is SGHDT, CDR2 YYEEEE, per germline. The length of the CDR3 is 15 residues. CDR3 residues: CASSLAQANPYGYTF. CDR3 coding DNA: TGTGCCAGCAGCTTAGCCCAGGCGAACCCCTATGGCTACACCTTC.

The rearrangement joins TRBV9 to TRBJ2-7; D not resolved. Germline loops: CDR1 SGDLS, CDR2 YYNGEE. V gave up 5 bases and J gave up 6 bases, with 15 bases separating them. The CDR3 covers 13 residues. CDR3 nucleotide sequence: TGTGCCAGCAGTCCGAAGAGGCTGGGCGAGCAGTACTTC. It yields the protein CASSPKRLGEQYF.

The gene calls are TRBV19 and TRBJ2-3, with TRBD2 matching 9 bases. The junction had 5 bases not matched to a gene; V was cut back by 4 bases and J by 3 bases. This CDR3 contains 15 residues. Germline V gene data show CDR1 as LNHDA and CDR2 as SQIVND (reference sequence). CDR3 in amino acids: CASSTGLAATDTQYF. The CDR3 nucleotides read TGTGCCAGTAGTACGGGACTAGCTGCGACAGATACGCAGTATTTT.

This chain uses TRBV6-1 with TRBJ1-4, with 7 bases aligning to TRBD1. V was clipped by 4 bases and J by 5 bases; unmatched bases: 10. Looked up from germline, CDR1 is MNHNS and CDR2 is SASEGT. The CDR3 is 16 amino acids. The CDR3 region is CASSVPWTGRNEKLFF. The CDR3 bases are TGTGCCAGCAGTGTCCCGTGGACAGGCCGGAATGAAAAACTGTTTTTT.

The V and J genes are TRBV5-1 and TRBJ1-1, with D maybe TRBD1 (5 bases). With 1 base removed from V and 5 bases from J, the gap between germline ends came to 9 bases. Germline V CDR1 and CDR2: SGHRS, YFSETQ. The CDR3 is 13 amino acids. The CDR3 spells CASSLTQETEAFF. The CDR3 DNA reads as TGCGCCAGCAGCTTGACACAGGAGACTGAAGCTTTCTTT.

The V and J genes are TRBV15 and TRBJ1-3; no definite D call. CDR1 LNHNV and CDR2 YYDKDF come from the germline V gene (reference sequence). CDR3 size: 13 residues. CDR3 in DNA: TGTGTTCCTAGGAACGGATCTGGAAACACCATATATTTT. It is translated as CVPRNGSGNTIYF.

V is TRBV7-8 and J is TRBJ2-5; 11 bases match TRBD2. Germline V gene data show CDR1 as SGHVS and CDR2 as FQNEAQ. The V and J ends lost 2 bases and 2 bases, in that order; junction bases with no gene match: 4. This CDR3 has 16 residues. As DNA, the CDR3 is TGTGCCAGCAGCTTACGACTAGCGGGGAGTCAAGAGACCCAGTACTTC. Its protein is CASSLRLAGSQETQYF.

V gene TRBV10-3 combines with J gene TRBJ2-1; either TRBD1 or TRBD2 may fit D (5 bases each). The CDR3 runs to 15 residues. Between the trimmed V and J ends, which lost 0 bases and 2 bases, there was a span of 8 bases. Per the germline V gene, CDR1 is ENHRY and CDR2 is SYGVKD. CDR3 in amino acids: CAISESQGAYNEQFF. The CDR3 coding sequence is TGTGCCATCAGTGAGTCCCAGGGAGCCTACAATGAGCAGTTCTTC.

This chain joins TRBV19 and TRBJ2-3; 8 positions match TRBD2. Germline-derived CDR1 and CDR2 are LNHDA and SQIVND (reference sequence). This CDR3 is built from 15 residues. V shed 5 bases, J shed 0 bases, and the junction held 4 bases outside the gene matches. CDR3 in DNA: TGTGCCAGTAGTGTGCAGCGGGGGAGCACAGATACGCAGTATTTT. It yields the protein CASSVQRGSTDTQYF.

V is TRBV7-8 and J is TRBJ2-1; tentatively, D is TRBD2 (5 bases). The CDR3 has 15 amino acids. The V and J ends lost 5 bases and 8 bases respectively, with 19 bases between them. Germline V lookup: CDR1 SGHVS, CDR2 FQNEAQ. CDR3 in DNA: TGTGCCAGCAGCCGAATTAACGATAGAGGGTATGAGCAGTTCTTC. Translating gives CASSRINDRGYEQFF.